This TCR beta chain was recovered during a study of T cell clonality in common variable immunodeficiency. Donors gave 5 to 8 ml heparinized peripheral whole blood. This clone showed up many times. The repertoire was sequenced with immunoSEQ multiplex PCR; TCRdb's copy has only in-frame clones and lacks some. The sample shows tens of thousands of clones, none of them appearing just once. The sample was peripheral blood mononuclear cells. This receptor was taken from a person aged 18 to 75 in good health.

The sequenced part of the CDR3 DNA is TGCAGTGCTACCCAGGGAGGCCCCAATCAGCCC. Its translation: CSATQGGPNQP. The whole CDR3 protein reads CSATQGGPNQPQHF. The chain carries TRBV20-1 and TRBJ1-5; D might be TRBD1 (5 bases). The read gets to within 3 residues of the CDR3 end, and the germline J gene fills in the rest. Between the trimmed V and J ends, which lost 4 bases and 3 bases, there was a span of 13 bases. CDR3 length: 14 residues. Germline V gives CDR1 DFQATT, CDR2 SNEGSKA (reference sequence).